This T cell receptor beta chain emerged from a study of OX40 agonist ivuxolimab in advanced cancers. The CDR3 runs to 15 residues. Germline trimming cut 0 bases from V and 7 bases from J; bases unmatched to any gene: 6. The germline CDR1 and CDR2 sequences are SEHNR and FQNEAQ (reference sequence). With baseline, cycle 4 day 1, and cycle 7 day 1 as timepoints, blood was sampled. This clone was picked up a small number of times. Repertoires were generated with immunoSEQ multiplex PCR, while TCRdb's copy carries only in-frame clones and drops some. The sample shows over 45,000 clones, just under 85% of them seen only once.

The sequenced sample was CD4+ or CD8+ T cells sorted from blood, obtained in a trial of the OX40 agonist ivuxolimab. The rearrangement joins TRBV7-9 to TRBJ1-2, with 9 bases that match TRBD1. This clonotype was sampled from an adult with an advanced solid tumor such as melanoma, head and neck, liver or kidney cancer. The CDR3 bases are TGTGCCAGCAGCTTAGCAGGGACAGGGTACTCTGGCTACACCTTC. It codes for CASSLAGTGYSGYTF. The whole variable domain, remainder taken from reference TRBV7-9 and TRBJ1-2, is DTGVSQNPRHKITKRGQNVTFRCDPISEHNRLYWYRQTLGQGPEFLTYFQNEAQLEKSRLLSDRFSAERPKGSFSTLEIQRTEQGDSAMYLCASSLAGTGYSGYTFGSGTRLTVV.